Below are 24 T cell receptor beta chains sequenced from a single sample in a study of CD8+CD57+ T cells in acquired aplastic anemia. According to the study, genomic DNA was the template for TCR beta VDJ and CDR3 profiling. TCRdb used MiXCR to reprocess the reads, holding one entry per CDR3 protein. The sample shows 150,000 to 200,000 distinct CDR3 sequences, 70% to 75% of them seen only once. Patients who underwent sequencing had shown CD8+CD57+ cell expansion by flow cytometry. Material: sorted CD4+, CD8+, or CD8+CD57+ T cells (not recorded which) from PBMCs. The receptors shown here come from a human donor with aplastic anemia.

The chain links TRBV7-3 to TRBJ1-3, with D perhaps TRBD1 (6 bases). This CDR3 has 15 residues. Trimming stripped 5 bases from V and 0 bases from J, with 11 bases between. CDR1 is SGHTA, CDR2 FQGTGA, per germline. The CDR3 bases are TGTGCCAGCAGCATCCCGACAGGCTCTGGAAACACCATATATTTT. Translated: CASSIPTGSGNTIYF.

The V gene is TRBV6-2 or TRBV6-3, the J gene TRBJ1-2; D not resolved. V lost 2 bases, J lost 5 bases, and 9 bases lay in between. This CDR3 comprises 13 residues. Germline V gives CDR1 MNHEY, CDR2 SVGEGT. DNA for the CDR3: TGTGCCAGCAGTTACGCCGTTGGGTATGGCTACACCTTC. This gives the protein CASSYAVGYGYTF.

This clonotype came up once. V usage is TRBV5-1 and J usage is TRBJ2-2, with 8 bases lining up with TRBD2. Germline lookup yields CDR1 SGHRS and CDR2 YFSETQ. This CDR3 contains 14 residues. Germline trimming cut 3 bases from V and 6 bases from J; bases unmatched to any gene: 4. In nucleotides, the CDR3 is TGCGCCAGCAGCTCGGGAGGGAGGGCCGGGGAGCTGTTTTTT. As protein: CASSSGGRAGELFF.

The rearrangement joins TRBV7-6 to TRBJ2-1; 11 positions agree with TRBD1. J was trimmed by 4 bases and V by 4 bases; bases with no gene match: 6. The CDR3 extends over 16 amino acids. From germline, CDR1 is SGHVS and CDR2 FNYEAQ. The CDR3 DNA reads as TGTGCCAGCAGCTCAGGTCGGGACAGGGGGTACAATGAGCAGTTCTTC. Its translation is CASSSGRDRGYNEQFF.

This clonotype was recorded at least ten times. This chain links TRBV7-8 with TRBJ2-7; TRBD2 matches 7 bases. The germline CDR1 and CDR2 sequences are SGHVS and FQNEAQ. J lost 3 bases, V lost 2 bases, and 4 bases had no gene match. There are 14 residues in the CDR3. The CDR3 DNA follows: TGTGCCAGCAGCTTAAGCCTAGCGGACTACGAGCAGTACTTC. As protein: CASSLSLADYEQYF.

This clonotype was detected a few times. The genes are TRBV20-1 and TRBJ2-1; TRBD2 might be the D (5 bases). The V gene lost 3 bases and the J gene lost 8 bases, with 20 bases spanning the gap. Germline CDR1 reads DFQATT; CDR2 reads SNEGSKA (reference sequence). There are 15 residues in the CDR3. CDR3 sequence: CSASSRQRSEDEQFF. CDR3 DNA sequence: TGCAGTGCTAGCTCTAGGCAGCGGAGTGAGGATGAGCAGTTCTTC.

The CDR3 nucleotides are TGTGCCAGCAGTTCCAGGGGTTACGAGCAGTACGTC. It encodes CASSSRGYEQYV. V usage is TRBV28 and J usage is TRBJ2-7; possibly TRBD1 for D (6 bases). The CDR3 spans 12 residues. V lost 4 bases and J 4 bases, leaving 8 bases between the germline ends. Germline assignment: CDR1 MDHEN and CDR2 SYDVKM.

This rearrangement joins TRBV19 to TRBJ1-2, with D unclear. Trimming cost V 9 bases and J 2 bases, with 7 bases left between them. Germline CDR1 reads LNHDA; CDR2 reads SQIVND (reference sequence). There are 11 residues in the CDR3. The CDR3 is CASTENYGYTF. DNA for the CDR3: TGTGCCAGCACAGAGAACTATGGCTACACCTTC.

The chain joins TRBV7-8 to TRBJ1-1; D not certain. V lost 6 bases and J 6 bases, leaving 14 bases between the germline ends. The germline gives CDR1 SGHVS, CDR2 FQNEAQ. CDR3 length: 13 amino acids. In nucleotides, the CDR3 is TGTGCCAGCAGTGGGCTGGATCGGGCTGAAGCTTTCTTT. Amino acid sequence: CASSGLDRAEAFF.

The genes are TRBV5-6 and TRBJ2-5; unclear D gene. Trimming removed 4 bases from V and 3 bases from J, with 13 bases in between. CDR3 size: 14 residues. In germline, CDR1 is SGHDT, CDR2 YYEEEE. The CDR3 region is CASSLYLSKETQYF. The CDR3 DNA is TGTGCCAGCAGCCTCTACCTGTCTAAAGAGACCCAGTACTTC. The full variable domain, with the rest looked up from reference TRBV5-6 and TRBJ2-5, is DAGVTQSPTHLIKTRGQQVTLRCSPKSGHDTVSWYQQALGQGPQFIFQYYEEEERQRGNFPDRFSGHQFPNYSSELNVNALLLGDSALYLCASSLYLSKETQYFGPGTRLLVL.

V and J are TRBV6-4 and TRBJ2-2; tentatively, D is TRBD1 (5 bases). Germline values: CDR1 MRHNA, CDR2 SNTAGT. This CDR3 has 10 amino acids. V was cut by 10 bases and J by 6 bases, with 6 bases left in between. The CDR3 DNA sequence: TGTGCCACCAGGGCCGGGGAGCTGTTTTTT. Protein product: CATRAGELFF.

This chain connects TRBV24-1 to TRBJ1-5; a possible D gene is TRBD1 (6 bases). The CDR3 is 13 amino acids. Trimming shortened V by 6 bases and J by 2 bases, and 7 bases separated the two germline ends. CDR1 is KGHDR, CDR2 SFDVKD, per germline. The DNA for the CDR3 is TGTGCCACCAGTCGACAGGGCAATCAGCCCCAGCATTTT. Protein: CATSRQGNQPQHF.

This clonotype has just a few counts. This chain joins TRBV19 and TRBJ1-1, with a weak D call TRBD1 (5 bases). The CDR3 is 14 residues long. The V and J ends lost 5 bases and 5 bases respectively, with 15 bases between them. CDR1 LNHDA and CDR2 SQIVND come from the germline V gene (reference sequence). The CDR3 is CASSLSRGRTEAFF. For the CDR3, the DNA is TGTGCCAGTAGTCTATCACGGGGGAGGACTGAAGCTTTCTTT.

Only one count was recorded for this clonotype. This chain uses TRBV11-3 with TRBJ1-1, with D possibly TRBD1 on 6 matching bases. V shed 6 bases and J shed 4 bases, with 12 bases lying between them. Germline loops: CDR1 SGHNT, CDR2 YENEEA. This CDR3 spans 13 amino acids. The CDR3 DNA reads as TGTGCCAGCAGTTTAACAGGGATCACTGAAGCTTTCTTT. It is translated as CASSLTGITEAFF.

The chain is built from TRBV7-3 and TRBJ2-1; 8 bases agree with TRBD2. The ends lost 1 base at V and 2 bases at J; junction bases unmatched: 4. The CDR3 extends over 16 amino acids. CDR1 and CDR2 (germline): SGHTA, FQGTGA. CDR3 sequence (DNA): TGTGCCAGCAGCTTAAACGGAGCGGGGGCCTACAATGAGCAGTTCTTC. As protein: CASSLNGAGAYNEQFF.

V and J are TRBV19 and TRBJ1-5; tentatively, D is TRBD1 (5 bases). Germline V gene data show CDR1 as LNHDA and CDR2 as SQIVND (reference sequence). The CDR3 runs 15 residues. Trimming stripped 7 bases from V and 6 bases from J, with 19 bases between. The DNA of the CDR3 is TGTGCCAGTACCATGGACGGGGGGAGTACTCAGCCCCAGCATTTT. Its protein is CASTMDGGSTQPQHF.

This clonotype was seen only a few times. V usage is TRBV6-1 and J usage is TRBJ2-3; TRBD1 might be the D (6 bases). V lost 8 bases, J lost 4 bases, and 16 bases lay in between. This CDR3 is 14 amino acids long. Germline V gene data show CDR1 as MNHNS and CDR2 as SASEGT. This CDR3 reads CASRGTGWADTQYF. The CDR3 DNA is TGTGCCAGCCGCGGCACAGGGTGGGCAGATACGCAGTATTTT.

V is TRBV4-2 and J is TRBJ2-7, with TRBD1 as a possible D gene (5 bases). The V gene lost 1 base and the J gene lost 2 bases, with 9 bases spanning the gap. In germline, CDR1 is LGHNA, CDR2 YNFKEQ. This CDR3 has 14 amino acids. CDR3 DNA: TGTGCCAGCAGCCAAGGGCAGGGCACCTACGAGCAGTACTTC. Protein: CASSQGQGTYEQYF.

The rearrangement uses TRBV2 and TRBJ2-1; TRBD2 matches 7 bases. The germline V gene encodes CDR1 SNHLY and CDR2 FYNNEI. J was trimmed by 10 bases and V by 0 bases; bases with no gene match: 9. The CDR3 has 15 amino acids. The CDR3 here is CASSEALWREGEQFF. The CDR3 nucleotides read TGTGCCAGCAGTGAAGCGCTTTGGAGGGAGGGAGAGCAGTTCTTC.

This sequence joins TRBV10-2 and TRBJ2-3, with D unresolved. Germline values: CDR1 WSHSY, CDR2 SAAADI. This CDR3 comprises 14 residues. V shed 5 bases and J shed 6 bases, with 15 bases lying between them. The CDR3 region is CASSPGTSYDTQYF. CDR3 nucleotide sequence: TGCGCCAGCAGTCCCGGCACATCCTACGATACGCAGTATTTT.

This clonotype was detected a few times. The chain is built from TRBV20-1 and TRBJ1-5, with a tentative D call TRBD1 (6 bases). The V gene lost 0 bases and the J gene lost 2 bases, with 17 bases spanning the gap. This CDR3 region has 17 residues. CDR1 and CDR2 (germline): DFQATT, SNEGSKA (reference sequence). This CDR3 is CSARDGYRERGNQPQHF. In DNA, the CDR3 is TGCAGTGCTAGAGATGGGTACAGGGAGAGGGGCAATCAGCCCCAGCATTTT.

A word on this clonotype: Likely a read error: the CDR3 ends without its conserved phenylalanine or tryptophan. The V gene is TRBV19, the J gene TRBJ2-1; the D gene could be TRBD1 or TRBD2 (5 bases each). This CDR3 has 15 amino acids. Germline V gene sequence: CDR1 LNHDA, CDR2 SQIVND (reference sequence). V dropped 6 bases and J dropped 6 bases, with 18 bases sitting between them. The CDR3 DNA follows: TGTGCCAGTAGGCCTGAGAGGGGTTTAGGCAATGAGCAGTTCTCC. It specifies CASRPERGLGNEQFS.

The DNA of the CDR3 is TGTGCCAGCACCCAGGGGGCGGGACGTGAGCAGTTCTTC. It yields the protein CASTQGAGREQFF. The rearrangement uses TRBV10-3 and TRBJ2-1, with 8 bases lining up with TRBD1. Germline V CDR1 and CDR2: ENHRY, SYGVKD. Germline trimming cut 10 bases from V and 9 bases from J; bases unmatched to any gene: 11. The length of the CDR3 is 13 residues.

The CDR3 loop is CATSRNPDMRPHTDTQYF. The CDR3 DNA reads TGTGCCACCAGCAGAAACCCCGACATGAGACCCCACACAGATACGCAGTATTTT. V gene TRBV15 combines with J gene TRBJ2-3; D gene unclear. This CDR3 has 18 residues. Between the trimmed V and J ends, which lost 2 bases and 2 bases, there was a span of 20 bases. CDR1 and CDR2 from the germline V gene are LNHNV and YYDKDF (reference sequence).